This T cell receptor beta chain originates from a study of cytomegalovirus exposure and HLA in healthy donors (dated by TCRdb to about 2017). Looking at the study overall: According to a later analysis, one platform produced both the 120 validation repertoires and the roughly 640 repertoires of the first cohort. The study aimed to test whether signatures of past pathogen exposure could be identified by cataloging public T cell receptors. Besides the first cohort of 550 to 750 subjects, a separate validation cohort made up of 95 to 150 different subjects was used. The study combined high-throughput TCR immunosequencing, statistical association of individual TCRs with disease status, and machine learning to predict cytomegalovirus infection status.

Overall study results and their limits: In the study, 164 TCR beta chains were listed as associated with cytomegalovirus. In vitro tests confirmed that a few of the cytomegalovirus-associated TCR beta chains recognize cytomegalovirus antigens. The classifier was reported to diagnose cytomegalovirus status with high specificity and sensitivity in both the original cohort and the validation cohort. The authors suggested that the approach could potentially be generalized to other disease states and immunological phenotypes. Most TCR sequences were observed very rarely across donors, whereas some public TCRs were present in many individuals. Of the cluster scores, 94% were above 0 in a later analysis, which found that TCRs clustered in the first cohort also tended to co-occur in the roughly 130 validation repertoires. A later analysis had no HLA typing for the validation cohort, so co-occurrence there was scored across all 110 or so repertoires.

The library was generated by the immunoSEQ multiplex PCR assay. Under the source paper's analysis protocol: To diagnose cytomegalovirus status from the catalog of TCR beta chain sequences, a statistical classification framework was built. TCRdb took over this immuneACCESS table, retaining in-frame rearrangements with V and J assigned. Such tables are incomplete; in checked studies, under half of the missing clones stem from an unresolved V gene, and the remainder is unexplained. That table gives V, J and clone size, and the DNA gave D and trimming. Recorded for this sample are 150,000 to 200,000 clones; just under 85% of them occurred a single time. The ten biggest clones cover under 2.5% of the sample. The CDR3 sequence holds 15 residues, the cysteine and phenylalanine included. Kept here is only the CDR3 DNA, which spans 45 bases and is read in frame from base 1. Donors formed part of the validation cohort, which comprised about 130 subjects and was distinct from the first cohort of fewer than 750 subjects.

Comment on this clone: The antigen it recognizes is unknown. No qualities accompany the bases; no much larger clone lies one base away.

The source of this sequence is a man between 25 and 39 years old in good health and CMV-seropositive. The V gene is TRBV7-5 and the J gene is TRBJ1-5. TRBV7-5 is labeled a pseudogene. Sequenced: PBMCs. The base sequence is TGTGCCAGAAGCTTAGCGCTGGGGGGGGGTCAGCCCCAGCATTTT. This gives the protein CARSLALGGGQPQHF.